Listed below are T cell receptor beta chains from one sample, sequenced in a study of shared clonotypes between healthy human individuals. Some clones are missing from TCRdb's copy, which holds only in-frame ones; the method was immunoSEQ multiplex PCR. Found here are under 300,000 clones, about 65% of them singletons; the top ten hold more than 9.5%. Sequencing was done on a sample of memory CD4+ T cells sorted from blood. The receptors shown here come from a young man in good health. The CDR3 runs from the conserved cysteine through the conserved F or W. A D gene is named only where the DNA matches it firmly. The size field is filled for only some rows; it gives once, few, many or a size class.

>.|.|TRBV6-1|TRBJ1-1
CASSAVGNTEAFF
TGTGCCAGCAGTGCTGTTGGGAACACTGAAGCTTTCTTT
>.|TRBD2|TRBV11-2|TRBJ2-7
CASSPTSRTSGRYEQYF
TGTGCCAGCAGCCCAACTTCCAGGACTAGCGGACGCTACGAGCAGTACTTC
>few|.|TRBV21-1|TRBJ1-1
CARSRGAFF
TGTGCCCGCTCGAGGGGAGCTTTCTTT
>few|.|TRBV7-2|TRBJ2-6
CASSFRNSGANVLTF
TGTGCCAGCAGCTTCAGAAACTCTGGGGCCAACGTCCTGACTTTC
>.|.|TRBV28|TRBJ2-5
CASSFKSTQYF
TGTGCCAGCAGTTTTAAGTCGACCCAGTACTTC
>.|TRBD2|TRBV11-2|TRBJ2-5
CASRSSGRAYETQYF
TGTGCCAGCAGGTCTAGCGGGAGGGCCTATGAGACCCAGTACTTC
>few|.|TRBV9|TRBJ1-1
CASSAWDTSEAFF
TGTGCCAGCAGCGCCTGGGACACCTCTGAAGCTTTCTTT
>.|TRBD2|TRBV5-6|TRBJ2-2
CASSLLSGRADTGELFF
TGTGCCAGCAGCTTGCTTAGCGGGAGGGCCGACACCGGGGAGCTGTTTTTT
>.|TRBD1|TRBV10-3|TRBJ2-5
CAIRDQTGEETQYF
TGTGCCATCAGAGACCAGACAGGGGAAGAGACCCAGTACTTC
>.|.|TRBV5-4|TRBJ1-1
CASSEKNTEAFF
TGTGCCAGCAGCGAAAAGAACACTGAAGCTTTCTTT
>.|.|TRBV5-1|TRBJ2-1
CASTVGIRANEQFF
TGCGCCAGCACCGTCGGAATCAGGGCCAATGAGCAGTTCTTC
>.|.|TRBV18|TRBJ2-1
CASSPKHSYNEQFF
TGTGCCAGCTCACCCAAACACTCCTACAATGAGCAGTTCTTC
>.|.|TRBV7-2|TRBJ2-1
CASSRGPDNEQFF
TGTGCCAGCAGCCGGGGACCAGACAATGAGCAGTTCTTC
>few|TRBD1|TRBV27|TRBJ1-2
CASSLGQGFNGYTF
TGTGCCAGCAGTTTGGGACAGGGTTTCAATGGCTACACCTTC
>.|.|TRBV7-9|TRBJ2-2
CASSLGEANTGELFF
TGTGCCAGCAGCTTAGGAGAAGCAAACACCGGGGAGCTGTTTTTT
>few|TRBD2|TRBV5-1|TRBJ2-2
CASSGLAGLNTGELFF
TGCGCCAGCAGCGGACTAGCGGGGCTAAACACCGGGGAGCTGTTTTTT
>.|.|TRBV27|TRBJ2-3
CASSFDTGFVSPHTQYF
TGTGCCAGCAGTTTTGATACAGGGTTTGTGAGTCCCCATACGCAGTATTTT
>.|.|TRBV14|TRBJ1-3
CASSQELLGLSGNTIYF
TGTGCCAGCAGCCAAGAACTGCTCGGGCTCTCTGGAAACACCATATATTTT
>.|.|TRBV19|TRBJ1-1
CASITHEHTEAFF
TGTGCCAGTATTACACATGAACATACTGAAGCTTTCTTT
>.|.|TRBV7-8|TRBJ2-1
CASSLGTRNSMFF
TGTGCCAGCAGCTTGGGTACACGCAATAGTATGTTCTTC
>.|.|TRBV5-1|TRBJ2-7
CASSRSGGIAYEQYF
TGCGCCAGCAGCAGGAGTGGGGGGATCGCCTACGAGCAGTACTTC
>few|.|TRBV6-1|TRBJ2-6
CASSEGALGANVLTF
TGTGCCAGCAGTGAAGGGGCTTTGGGGGCCAACGTCCTGACTTTC
>few|.|TRBV6-1|TRBJ1-1
CASSKSGHSNTEAFF
TGTGCCAGCAGTAAGTCTGGACACTCGAACACTGAAGCTTTCTTT
>.|TRBD2|TRBV28|TRBJ2-7
CASSLGAETSVYEQYF
TGTGCCAGCAGTTTAGGGGCCGAGACTAGCGTCTACGAGCAGTACTTC
>.|.|TRBV6-4|TRBJ2-1
CASREQIGALGEQFF
TGTGCCAGCAGAGAACAGATTGGGGCCCTTGGTGAGCAGTTCTTC
>.|.|TRBV11-3|TRBJ2-2
CASSLVTFMGTTGELFF
TGTGCCAGCAGCTTAGTAACATTTATGGGGACCACCGGGGAGCTGTTTTTT
>.|TRBD2|TRBV18|TRBJ2-1
CASSPLPSGRAREQFF
TGTGCCAGCTCACCATTGCCTAGCGGGAGGGCCCGTGAGCAGTTCTTC